A selection of T cell receptor beta chains follows, all from one sample in a study of T cells after posttransplantation cyclophosphamide. Method: immunoSEQ multiplex PCR; TCRdb's copy keeps in-frame clones and lacks some. Singletons are absent from the sample, which has around 7,700 clones. This sample comprised PBMCs, obtained roughly 3 months after allogeneic stem cell transplant with posttransplant cyclophosphamide. The source is a female patient between 60 and 69 years old who received an allogeneic stem cell transplant from an unrelated donor, was CMV-positive, and had acute GVHD only. Some T cells may trace back to the graft donor. CDR3s include the opening cysteine and the closing phenylalanine or tryptophan. A D gene is named only where the DNA matches it firmly. Rows give clone size only sometimes, using once, few, many, or a class for an expanded clone.

TRBJ1-1,TRBV7-2,many,NA,TGTGCCAGCAGCCTCAAGCTTACTGAAGCTTTCTTT,CASSLKLTEAFF
TRBJ1-5,TRBV12-3/TRBV12-4,NA,NA,TGTGCCAGCAGCTCCGTGAATCAGCCCCAGCATTTT,CASSSVNQPQHF
TRBJ2-7,TRBV7-2,many,TRBD1,TGTGCCAGCAGCTTTAACTCCGGGACAGGGACCTACGAGCAGTACTTC,CASSFNSGTGTYEQYF
TRBJ1-3,TRBV18,many,TRBD1,TGTGCCAGCTCACGGGGACAGGCGCCGGCAAACACCATATATTTT,CASSRGQAPANTIYF
TRBJ2-1,TRBV29-1,many,TRBD2,TGCAGCGTCCCCGGGACTAGCGGGGGGGCGAACGAGCAGTTCTTC,CSVPGTSGGANEQFF
TRBJ2-7,TRBV28,many,NA,TGTGCCAGCAAAACCTCGGGGTTATCCTACGAGCAGTACTTC,CASKTSGLSYEQYF
TRBJ2-1,TRBV9,many,TRBD2,TGTGCCAGCAGCGACGACCTAGCGGAACCCCCCAATGAGCAGTTCTTC,CASSDDLAEPPNEQFF
TRBJ1-1,TRBV9,many,NA,TGTGCCAGCAGCGTAGGTCAAGCGAACACTGAAGCTTTCTTT,CASSVGQANTEAFF
TRBJ2-7,TRBV12-3/TRBV12-4,many,NA,TGTGCCAGCAGCGTTCTACAGGGTGGCGAGCAGTACTTC,CASSVLQGGEQYF
TRBJ2-2,TRBV19,many,NA,TGTGCCAGTAGTATTGAGGCGGGGGCTTCGAACACCGGGGAGCTGTTTTTT,CASSIEAGASNTGELFF
TRBJ1-1,TRBV10-3,medium-sized,TRBD1,TGTGCCATCAGTGAGGGGTTGACAGGGGAGAACACTGAAGCTTTCTTT,CAISEGLTGENTEAFF
TRBJ1-2,TRBV7-2,many,NA,TGTGCCAGCAGCCCCTGGGGCGATCCGGGACACATCAAACTCGATGGCTACACCTTC,CASSPWGDPGHIKLDGYTF
TRBJ2-2,TRBV5-4,many,TRBD1,TGTGCCAGCAGCTTCAGGGGGACCGGGGAGCTGTTTTTT,CASSFRGTGELFF
TRBJ1-1,TRBV7-2,many,NA,TGTGCCAGCAGCACCTCGACAGGCCGGGACACTGAAGCTTTCTTT,CASSTSTGRDTEAFF
TRBJ1-6,TRBV5-8,many,NA,TGTGCCAGCAGCCCCCCGACTAACACCAATTCACCCCTCCACTTT,CASSPPTNTNSPLHF
TRBJ1-2,TRBV28,many,TRBD1,TGTGCCAGCAGTCTCTTTGACAGGGGGGATGGCTACACCTTC,CASSLFDRGDGYTF
TRBJ1-1,TRBV19,many,NA,TGTGCCAGTAGTACCGCAGGGATCACTGAAGCTTTCTTT,CASSTAGITEAFF
TRBJ1-5,TRBV5-3,few,TRBD1,TGTGCCAGAAGCTTGGATCGACAGGGAGGAAGCTATAGCAATCAGCCCCAGCATTTT,CARSLDRQGGSYSNQPQHF
TRBJ1-5,TRBV18,many,NA,TGTGCCAGCTCACCTGATGCGGAAAATTATCAGCCCCAGCATTTT,CASSPDAENYQPQHF
TRBJ1-2,TRBV7-8,many,TRBD1,TGTGCCAGCAGCTTAGTGGGGGGACAGGGCAAGAGTGGCTACACCTTC,CASSLVGGQGKSGYTF
TRBJ2-7,TRBV20-1,few,NA,TGCAGTGGAGGACATCACGAGCAGTACTTC,CSGGHHEQYF
TRBJ2-5,TRBV29-1,NA,TRBD1,TGCAGCGCTCCCGTAGGGGGCCCAGGAGAGACCCAGTACTTC,CSAPVGGPGETQYF
TRBJ2-7,TRBV7-2,many,TRBD1,TGTGCCAGCAGTTCGTTTAACCGGGACAGGGATTACGAGCAGTACTTC,CASSSFNRDRDYEQYF
TRBJ1-3,TRBV19,many,TRBD1,TGTGCCAGCTCAATCACAGGGGACTCTGGAAACACCATATATTTT,CASSITGDSGNTIYF
TRBJ2-4,TRBV12-3/TRBV12-4,many,TRBD2,TGTGCCAGCAGTTTCAGTAGACTAGCGGGACTAGCCAAAAACATTCAGTACTTC,CASSFSRLAGLAKNIQYF
TRBJ2-4,TRBV4-2,many,NA,TGTGCCAGCAGCCAAGGAGAGTCCACAGGGAATTTAGCCAAAAACATTCAGTACTTC,CASSQGESTGNLAKNIQYF
TRBJ2-1,TRBV6-4,medium-sized,TRBD2,TGTGCCAGCAGTGACTCGAGCGGGGGGGCAAATGAGCAGTTCTTC,CASSDSSGGANEQFF
TRBJ1-1,TRBV12-3/TRBV12-4,many,NA,TGTGCCAGCAGTTTAGCAGGGCTGAACACTGAAGCTTTCTTT,CASSLAGLNTEAFF
TRBJ1-5,TRBV11-2,many,NA,TGTGCCAGCAGCCCCGACAGCTATAGCAATCAGCCCCAGCATTTT,CASSPDSYSNQPQHF
TRBJ1-1,TRBV6-5,many,NA,TGTGCCAGCAGCCGGCGTTTGGACAGGAACACTGAAGCTTTCTTT,CASSRRLDRNTEAFF
TRBJ2-1,TRBV5-6,many,NA,TGTGCCAGCAGCTTTCAGGGGCCCGCCTACAATGAGCAGTTCTTC,CASSFQGPAYNEQFF
TRBJ2-7,TRBV19,medium-sized,NA,TGTGCCAGTAGTTCTCAGACAGGCTACGAGCAGTACTTC,CASSSQTGYEQYF
TRBJ2-5,TRBV7-9,few,TRBD2,TGTGCCAGCAGCTTAAACCTCGGACTAGCGGGAGTAAAGACCCAGTACTTC,CASSLNLGLAGVKTQYF
TRBJ2-1,TRBV24-1,many,TRBD2,TGTGCCACCAGTGAGGCCTGGCGGGAGGGTTACAATGAGCAGTTCTTC,CATSEAWREGYNEQFF
TRBJ2-7,TRBV5-1,many,NA,TGCGCCAGCAGCTTGGGTCCACCACAGGTGGGGCACGAGCAGTACTTC,CASSLGPPQVGHEQYF
TRBJ2-3,TRBV5-1,NA,NA,TGCGCCAGCAGCTCGGACTCCTCCACAGATACGCAGTATTTT,CASSSDSSTDTQYF
TRBJ1-1,TRBV5-1,many,NA,TGCGCCAGCAGCTTGGAATCGGGGGAAACTGAAGCTTTCTTT,CASSLESGETEAFF
TRBJ1-5,TRBV6-5,many,NA,TGTGCCAGCAGTTACTCTGGAGGGGATCAGCCCCAGCATTTT,CASSYSGGDQPQHF
TRBJ1-1,TRBV28,many,NA,TGTGCCAGCAGTTTGTTAATGAACACTGAAGCTTTCTTT,CASSLLMNTEAFF
TRBJ2-7,TRBV28,many,NA,TGTGCCAGCAGTCCCCTCCAGACAGGCCAGCTCCCCTACGAGCAGTACTTC,CASSPLQTGQLPYEQYF
TRBJ2-3,TRBV12-3/TRBV12-4,many,NA,TGTGCCAGCAGTTTGACAGTTAGCACAGATACGCAGTATTTT,CASSLTVSTDTQYF
TRBJ2-7,TRBV7-3,many,TRBD1,TGTGCCAGCAGCCCCGGTGGACAGGGCTACGAGCAGTACTTC,CASSPGGQGYEQYF
TRBJ2-1,TRBV18,medium-sized,NA,TGTGCCAGCTCATCCCGTTTCAGCTCCTACAATGAGCAGTTCTTC,CASSSRFSSYNEQFF
TRBJ2-7,TRBV4-1,many,TRBD1,TGCGCCAGCAGCCAAGTCCTCCAGGGACAGGTCTCCTACGAGCAGTACTTC,CASSQVLQGQVSYEQYF
TRBJ2-5,TRBV7-3,few,NA,TGTGCCAGCAGCCACGGGGGGCGGGAGACCCAGTACTTC,CASSHGGRETQYF
TRBJ1-5,TRBV7-2,many,NA,TGTGCCAGCAGCTGGACACTCTCTAGCAATCAGCCCCAGCATTTT,CASSWTLSSNQPQHF
TRBJ2-7,TRBV7-8,many,TRBD1,TGTGCCAGCAGCTTAGACAGGGGCGAGCAGTACTTC,CASSLDRGEQYF
TRBJ1-1,TRBV28,many,NA,TGTGCCAGCAGTTTAACAGGGACCCTCACTGAAGCTTTCTTT,CASSLTGTLTEAFF
TRBJ1-1,TRBV5-6,many,NA,TGTGCCAGCATCCTAGAGGGGGTGAACACTGAAGCTTTCTTT,CASILEGVNTEAFF
TRBJ2-7,TRBV11-2,many,NA,TGTGCCAGCAGCCAAGCCGACAGCTCCTACGAGCAGTACTTC,CASSQADSSYEQYF
TRBJ2-7,TRBV10-1,many,TRBD1,TGCGCCAGCAGTGAGAGTACAGGGGGTAGCATCGAGCAGTACTTC,CASSESTGGSIEQYF